This entry lists 17 T cell receptor beta chains sequenced from one sample in a study of T cell clonotyping in hematopoietic cell transplantation. Time point defined: recipient sample about 28 days before transplant, after cytoreduction. The protocol was immunoSEQ multiplex PCR, while the TCRdb copy is restricted to in-frame clones and leaves out a portion. The sample carries approximately 44,000 clones, around 85% recorded once. Sequences were derived from peripheral blood mononuclear cells, sampled before stem cell transplant. The receptors come from a man between 60 and 75 years old with acute myeloid leukemia. Some clones in this sample may be carry-over from other donors' samples.

The rearrangement joins TRBV7-2 to TRBJ1-6; D gene unclear. There are 14 residues in the CDR3. Trimming took 5 bases from V and 4 from J, leaving 9 bases between them. The germline CDR1 and CDR2 sequences are SGHTA and FQGNSA. The CDR3 coding sequence is TGTGCCAGCAGCACGGACGGGTATAATTCACCCCTCCACTTT. This encodes CASSTDGYNSPLHF.

The chain is built from TRBV7-2 and TRBJ2-7; unclear D gene. In germline, CDR1 is SGHTA, CDR2 FQGNSA. The V end was cut by 0 bases, the J end by 0 bases, with 3 bases between. The CDR3 covers 13 residues. CDR3 sequence reads: CASSLASSYEQYF. Here the CDR3 DNA reads TGTGCCAGCAGCTTAGCGAGCTCCTACGAGCAGTACTTC.

V usage is TRBV5-8 and J usage is TRBJ2-3; D remains unclear. This CDR3 is built from 14 residues. The V end was cut by 0 bases, the J end by 2 bases, with 7 bases between. Looked up from germline, CDR1 is SGHTS and CDR2 is YDEGEE. The DNA of the CDR3 is TGTGCCAGCAGCTTGGCGCAGGCCACAGATACGCAGTATTTT. It codes for CASSLAQATDTQYF. The entire variable domain, with the rest obtained from reference TRBV5-8 and TRBJ2-3, is as follows: EAGVTQSPTHLIKTRGQQATLRCSPISGHTSVYWYQQALGLGLQFLLWYDEGEERNRGNFPPRFSGRQFPNYSSELNVNALELEDSALYLCASSLAQATDTQYFGPGTRLTVL.

The chain joins TRBV29-1 to TRBJ1-1; D gene uncertain. Germline V gives CDR1 SQVTM, CDR2 ANQGSEA. There are 10 residues in the CDR3. V was trimmed by 7 bases and J by 8 bases, leaving 11 bases between them. CDR3 protein: CSGADGEAFF. CDR3 nucleotide sequence: TGCAGCGGGGCAGATGGGGAAGCTTTCTTT.

This chain uses TRBV7-3 with TRBJ2-3; a weak D match, TRBD1 (6 bases). The CDR3 is made up of 14 amino acids. Trimming cost V 4 bases and J 2 bases, with 10 bases left between them. Germline loops: CDR1 SGHTA, CDR2 FQGTGA. The DNA of the CDR3 is TGTGCCAGCAGCTCACAGGGCGCCACAGATACGCAGTATTTT. Protein: CASSSQGATDTQYF. The whole variable domain, remainder taken from reference TRBV7-3 and TRBJ2-3, is GAGVSQTPSNKVTEKGKYVELRCDPISGHTALYWYRQSLGQGPEFLIYFQGTGAADDSGLPNDRFFAVRPEGSVSTLKIQRTERGDSAVYLCASSSQGATDTQYFGPGTRLTVL.

The chain carries TRBV13 and TRBJ2-3; weak D call: TRBD2 (6 bases). CDR1 is PRHDT, CDR2 FYEKMQ, per germline (reference sequence). CDR3 length equals 15 residues. V lost 0 bases and J 2 bases, leaving 9 bases between the germline ends. The DNA of the CDR3 is TGTGCCAGCAGCTTAGGTAGCGGTGACACAGATACGCAGTATTTT. Its translation: CASSLGSGDTDTQYF.

The chain is built from TRBV2 and TRBJ2-4; D perhaps matches TRBD2 (5 bases). This CDR3 is 13 amino acids long. Germline V lookup: CDR1 SNHLY, CDR2 FYNNEI. Trimming shortened V by 6 bases and J by 7 bases, and 13 bases separated the two germline ends. The CDR3 reads CASRILANNIQYF. Here the CDR3 DNA reads TGTGCCAGCAGGATCCTAGCTAACAACATTCAGTACTTC.

The J gene is TRBJ1-2, the V gene TRBV30; D gene uncertain. The V gene lost 3 bases and the J gene lost 1 base, with 12 bases spanning the gap. Per germline, CDR1 GTSNPN and CDR2 SVGIG (reference sequence). The CDR3 has 14 amino acids. Here the CDR3 reads CAWSLQAYNYGYTF. The CDR3 bases are TGTGCCTGGAGCCTCCAGGCATATAACTATGGCTACACCTTC. Drawing the rest from reference TRBV30 and TRBJ1-2, the complete variable domain is SQTIHQWPATLVQPVGSPLSLECTVEGTSNPNLYWYRQAAGRGLQLLFYSVGIGQISSEVPQNLSASRPQDRQFILSSKKLLLSDSGFYLCAWSLQAYNYGYTFGSGTRLTVV.

The rearrangement uses TRBV7-9 and TRBJ2-4; D may be TRBD2 (5 bases). The CDR3 is made up of 19 amino acids. V lost 5 bases to trimming and J lost 3 bases, with 26 bases between them. Germline values: CDR1 SEHNR, CDR2 FQNEAQ (reference sequence). The CDR3 loop reads CASSPWTVTTPISKNIQYF. CDR3 nucleotides: TGTGCCAGCAGCCCTTGGACTGTTACTACACCCATCAGCAAAAACATTCAGTACTTC.

The rearrangement joins TRBV9 to TRBJ2-2; D remains unclear. Germline V gene data show CDR1 as SGDLS and CDR2 as YYNGEE. Deletions cut 0 bases from V and 1 base from J, with 4 bases between. This CDR3 has 14 residues. The CDR3 protein is CASSVGGNTGELFF. The CDR3 bases are TGTGCCAGCAGCGTAGGAGGGAACACCGGGGAGCTGTTTTTT.

This rearrangement joins TRBV19 to TRBJ1-6, with D perhaps TRBD1 (5 bases). V was clipped by 6 bases and J by 9 bases, with 15 bases between them. Germline CDR1 LNHDA, CDR2 SQIVND (reference sequence). The CDR3 extends over 14 amino acids. CDR3 in amino acids: CASSSGGEISPLHF. The DNA of the CDR3 is TGTGCCAGTAGCTCGGGGGGGGAAATTTCACCCCTCCACTTT.

The J gene is TRBJ2-6, the V gene TRBV13; D is unclear. Germline V CDR1 and CDR2: PRHDT, FYEKMQ (reference sequence). The germline V and J ends were trimmed by 5 bases and 3 bases, with 11 bases remaining between them. The CDR3 is 15 amino acids. The CDR3 DNA follows: TGTGCCAGCAGCCTTGGGCGACATGGGGCCAACGTCCTGACTTTC. This encodes CASSLGRHGANVLTF.

This clone was counted only a few times. The chain couples TRBV7-3 to TRBJ2-1, with 7 bases aligning to TRBD1. The CDR3 sequence is 13 residues long. With V trimmed by 4 bases and J by 6 bases, 3 bases remained unmatched. From germline, CDR1 is SGHTA and CDR2 FQGTGA. CDR3 bases: TGTGCCAGCAGCTGGGACAGAAGCAATGAGCAGTTCTTC. Protein sequence: CASSWDRSNEQFF. Variable domain in full (rest from reference TRBV7-3 and TRBJ2-1): GAGVSQTPSNKVTEKGKYVELRCDPISGHTALYWYRQSLGQGPEFLIYFQGTGAADDSGLPNDRFFAVRPEGSVSTLKIQRTERGDSAVYLCASSWDRSNEQFFGPGTRLTVL.

The chain has TRBV2 and TRBJ2-1, with D maybe TRBD2 (6 bases). The V gene's germline CDR1 is SNHLY and CDR2 FYNNEI. The CDR3 runs 15 residues. V dropped 6 bases and J dropped 4 bases, with 16 bases sitting between them. The DNA for the CDR3 is TGTGCCAGCAGAAATATAGCGGACCTATACAATGAGCAGTTCTTC. It codes for CASRNIADLYNEQFF.

The sample holds a few counts of this clone. This chain uses TRBV7-9 with TRBJ1-6, with D uncertain. Per germline, CDR1 SEHNR and CDR2 FQNEAQ (reference sequence). CDR3 length: 14 amino acids. The V and J ends lost 6 bases and 4 bases respectively, with 10 bases between them. CDR3 sequence: CASSSGRYNSPLHF. CDR3 in DNA: TGTGCCAGCAGTTCTGGACGGTATAATTCACCCCTCCACTTT.

The chain joins TRBV9 to TRBJ2-3; 11 positions match TRBD2. This CDR3 contains 17 residues. Losses at the gene ends were 6 bases for V and 0 bases for J; bases not matched to a gene: 9. Germline V CDR1 and CDR2: SGDLS, YYNGEE. In nucleotides, the CDR3 is TGTGCCAGCAAGATTAGCGGGGGGGGATCTAGCACAGATACGCAGTATTTT. Its protein product is CASKISGGGSSTDTQYF.

The chain uses TRBV19 and TRBJ1-3, with 8 bases aligning to TRBD1. With 8 bases clipped from V and 9 bases from J, the junction kept 9 bases outside the gene matches. This CDR3 is built from 13 residues. The V gene's germline CDR1 is LNHDA and CDR2 SQIVND (reference sequence). The CDR3 loop is CASDDRGLSTIYF. Here the CDR3 DNA reads TGTGCCAGTGACGACAGGGGACTCTCCACCATATATTTT.